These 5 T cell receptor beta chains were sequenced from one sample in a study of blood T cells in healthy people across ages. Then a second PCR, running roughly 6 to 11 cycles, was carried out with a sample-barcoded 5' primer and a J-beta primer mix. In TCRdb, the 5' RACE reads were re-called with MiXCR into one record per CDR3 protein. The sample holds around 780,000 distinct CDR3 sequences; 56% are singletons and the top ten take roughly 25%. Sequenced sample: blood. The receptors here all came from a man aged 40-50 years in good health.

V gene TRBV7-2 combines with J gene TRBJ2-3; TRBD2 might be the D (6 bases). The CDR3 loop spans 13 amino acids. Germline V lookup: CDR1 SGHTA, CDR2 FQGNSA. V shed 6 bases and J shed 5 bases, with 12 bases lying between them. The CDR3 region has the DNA TGTGCCAGCAGACGGAGGGCCGGAGATACGCAGTATTTT. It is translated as CASRRRAGDTQYF. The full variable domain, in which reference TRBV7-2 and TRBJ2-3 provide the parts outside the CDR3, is GAGVSQSPSNKVTEKGKDVELRCDPISGHTALYWYRQSLGQGLEFLIYFQGNSAPDKSGLPSDRFSAERTGGSVSTLTIQRTQQEDSAVYLCASRRRAGDTQYFGPGTRLTVL.

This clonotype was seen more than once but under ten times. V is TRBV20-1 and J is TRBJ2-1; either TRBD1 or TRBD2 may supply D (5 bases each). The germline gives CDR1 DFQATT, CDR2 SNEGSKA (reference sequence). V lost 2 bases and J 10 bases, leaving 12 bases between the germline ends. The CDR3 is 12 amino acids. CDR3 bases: TGCAGTGCTAGACCCGACAGCGGCGAGCAGTTCTTC. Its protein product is CSARPDSGEQFF.

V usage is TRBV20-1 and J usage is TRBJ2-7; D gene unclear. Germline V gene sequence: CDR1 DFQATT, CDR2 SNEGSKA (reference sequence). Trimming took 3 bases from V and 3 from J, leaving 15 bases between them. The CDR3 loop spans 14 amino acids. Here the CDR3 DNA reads TGCAGTGCTAGCAAATCCGAGGATCACTACGAGCAGTACTTC. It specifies CSASKSEDHYEQYF.

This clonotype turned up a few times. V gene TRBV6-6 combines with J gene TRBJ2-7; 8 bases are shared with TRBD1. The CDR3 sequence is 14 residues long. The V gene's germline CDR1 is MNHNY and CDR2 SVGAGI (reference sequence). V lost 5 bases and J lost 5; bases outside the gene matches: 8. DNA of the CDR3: TGTGCCAGCAGTAGACGGACAGGGCGGGACGAGCAGTACTTC. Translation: CASSRRTGRDEQYF.

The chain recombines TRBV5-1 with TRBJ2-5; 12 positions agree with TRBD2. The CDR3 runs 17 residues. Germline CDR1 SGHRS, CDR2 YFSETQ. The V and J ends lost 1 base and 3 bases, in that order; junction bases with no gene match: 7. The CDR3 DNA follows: TGCGCCAGCAGCTTGACTAGCGGGGGGCCGGAGGAAGAGACCCAGTACTTC. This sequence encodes CASSLTSGGPEEETQYF. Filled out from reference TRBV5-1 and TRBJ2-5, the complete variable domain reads KAGVTQTPRYLIKTRGQQVTLSCSPISGHRSVSWYQQTPGQGLQFLFEYFSETQRNKGNFPGRFSGRQFSNSRSEMNVSTLELGDSALYLCASSLTSGGPEEETQYFGPGTRLLVL.